This TCR beta chain came from a study of T cell changes during pregnancy in multiple sclerosis. Trimming removed 3 bases from V and 1 base from J; junction bases left unmatched: 4. CDR1 and CDR2 from the germline V gene are SGHNT and YENEEA. This CDR3 has 15 amino acids. The assay was immunoSEQ multiplex PCR, and TCRdb's table has in-frame clones only and misses some. The sample includes 35,000 to 50,000 clones, around nine tenths seen only once; the top ten take roughly 0.7%. The V gene is TRBV11-3, the J gene TRBJ2-5; the match to TRBD2 covers 8 bases. This specimen was CD4+ T cells from peripheral blood mononuclear cells, taken in the first trimester of pregnancy. The receptor was isolated from a female donor with multiple sclerosis, enrolled in a pregnancy study. CDR3 bases: TGTGCCAGCAGCTTCGGGGGGGCCCCCCAAGAGACCCAGTACTTC. Its translation: CASSFGGAPQETQYF.